The 20 T cell receptor beta chains below all came from one sample that was sequenced in a study of blood T cell repertoires in COVID-19. TCRdb keeps only in-frame clones here, not all; method: immunoSEQ multiplex PCR. This table holds around 46,000 clones, over 75% found once. Source material: peripheral blood. These receptor sequences come from a human donor in a cohort sampled during active COVID-19. The donor label of this sample is uncertain.

J is TRBJ2-1 and V is TRBV24-1, with 10 bases lining up with TRBD1. V dropped 7 bases and J dropped 4; count of bases not matched to a gene: 12. Looked up from germline, CDR1 is KGHDR and CDR2 is SFDVKD. This CDR3 has 17 residues. The CDR3 region is CATSPRSGQGSYNEQFF. The CDR3 DNA is TGTGCCACCAGCCCCCGCTCGGGACAGGGGAGTTACAATGAGCAGTTCTTC.

This chain joins TRBV7-9 and TRBJ1-1; D is unresolved. The CDR3 spans 14 residues. V shed 4 bases and J shed 2 bases, with 11 bases lying between them. Germline-derived CDR1 and CDR2 are SEHNR and FQNEAQ (reference sequence). The CDR3: CASSSSGFNTEAFF. In DNA form, the CDR3 reads TGTGCCAGCAGCTCATCCGGGTTCAACACTGAAGCTTTCTTT. Variable domain in full (rest from reference TRBV7-9 and TRBJ1-1): DTGVSQNPRHKITKRGQNVTFRCDPISEHNRLYWYRQTLGQGPEFLTYFQNEAQLEKSRLLSDRFSAERPKGSFSTLEIQRTEQGDSAMYLCASSSSGFNTEAFFGQGTRLTVV.

The J gene is TRBJ1-2, the V gene TRBV6-4, with TRBD1 identical over 7 bases. V lost 7 bases to trimming and J lost 4 bases; unmatched junction nucleotides: 9. This CDR3 is built from 14 residues. Germline CDR1 MRHNA, CDR2 SNTAGT. In nucleotides, the CDR3 is TGTGCCAGCATCTACCGGGACAGACCCTATGGCTACACCTTC. Its translation is CASIYRDRPYGYTF.

The genes are TRBV5-5 and TRBJ1-1, with D possibly matching TRBD1 (5 bases). Germline values: CDR1 SGHKS, CDR2 YYEKEE (reference sequence). V was cut by 3 bases and J by 6 bases, with 15 bases left in between. This CDR3 comprises 14 residues. CDR3 sequence: CASSSLGRGAEAFF. The CDR3 nucleotides read TGTGCCAGCAGCTCACTGGGGCGCGGAGCTGAAGCTTTCTTT.

The chain links TRBV7-2 to TRBJ1-2; D ambiguous. The V and J ends lost 5 bases and 6 bases respectively, with 10 bases between them. The CDR3 runs to 12 residues. Germline values: CDR1 SGHTA, CDR2 FQGNSA. The DNA for the CDR3 is TGTGCCAGCAGCCCTGGGCCCAATGGCTACACCTTC. This translates into CASSPGPNGYTF.

The chain links TRBV9 to TRBJ1-4, with a tentative D call TRBD1 (6 bases). CDR3 size: 15 residues. CDR1 and CDR2 from the germline V gene are SGDLS and YYNGEE. V was clipped by 0 bases and J by 5 bases, with 11 bases between them. CDR3 in DNA: TGTGCCAGCAGCGTAGAAGGGGGGGAGAATGAAAAACTGTTTTTT. The encoded protein is CASSVEGGENEKLFF.

CDR3 loop: CASSLGGMGSGAYEQYF. CDR3 in DNA: TGTGCCAGCAGCTTAGGGGGAATGGGTAGCGGGGCCTACGAGCAGTACTTC. This sequence joins TRBV7-2 and TRBJ2-7; the match to TRBD2 covers 8 bases. After removal of 1 base from V and 2 bases from J, the junction contained 10 bases not matched to a gene. This CDR3 has 17 residues. CDR1 SGHTA and CDR2 FQGNSA come from the germline V gene.

The rearrangement uses TRBV7-9 and TRBJ1-5, with 7 bases fitting TRBD1. The CDR3 is 15 amino acids. CDR1 and CDR2 from the germline V gene are SEHNR and FQNEAQ (reference sequence). Trimming took 1 base from V and 3 from J; bases not matched to a gene: 3. CDR3: CASSLGDSSNQPQHF. The CDR3 DNA reads TGTGCCAGCAGCTTAGGGGACAGTTCCAATCAGCCCCAGCATTTT.

The chain employs TRBV7-9 and TRBJ2-3, with D tentatively TRBD2 (6 bases). The V end lost 8 bases, the J end lost 5 bases, and 8 bases lay between the germline ends. CDR1 and CDR2 (germline): SEHNR, FQNEAQ (reference sequence). The CDR3 consists of 11 residues. The CDR3 bases are TGTGCCAGCCAGGGAGGAGATACGCAGTATTTT. Protein product: CASQGGDTQYF.

CDR3 sequence (DNA): TGTGCCAGCAGCCCCTTCGGGACTCCCCCCGGCGAGTATTTT. It is translated as CASSPFGTPPGEYF. The V call is TRBV5-4, the J call TRBJ2-3; D possibly corresponds to TRBD2 (6 bases). The CDR3 totals 14 residues. With 4 bases removed from V and 13 bases from J, the gap between germline ends came to 22 bases. Germline V gene lookup returns CDR1 SGHNT and CDR2 YYREEE (reference sequence).

This chain uses TRBV28 with TRBJ2-2, with 7 bases identical to TRBD1. J lost 1 base, V lost 6 bases, and 8 bases had no gene match. The length of the CDR3 is 16 residues. Germline assignment: CDR1 MDHEN and CDR2 SYDVKM. The CDR3 DNA follows: TGTGCCAGCAGCCCCGACAGGGCTAAGAACACCGGGGAGCTGTTTTTT. Translating gives CASSPDRAKNTGELFF. Full variable domain (missing parts from reference TRBV28 and TRBJ2-2): DVKVTQSSRYLVKRTGEKVFLECVQDMDHENMFWYRQDPGLGLRLIYFSYDVKMKEKGDIPEGYSVSREKKERFSLILESASTNQTSMYLCASSPDRAKNTGELFFGEGSRLTVL.

The rearrangement links TRBV3-1 (or the pseudogene TRBV3-2) to TRBJ2-3; 9 bases match TRBD2. With V trimmed by 0 bases and J by 0 bases, 4 bases remained unmatched. The CDR3 extends over 17 amino acids. CDR1 LGHDT and CDR2 YNNKEL come from the germline V gene (reference sequence). The CDR3 region is CASSQDGAGGSTDTQYF. CDR3 coding DNA: TGTGCCAGCAGCCAAGATGGAGCGGGGGGTAGCACAGATACGCAGTATTTT.

The chain carries TRBV10-3 and TRBJ2-3; D gene uncertain. The germline V gene has CDR1 ENHRY and CDR2 SYGVKD. V lost 8 bases and J 3 bases, leaving 12 bases between the germline ends. The CDR3 has 13 residues. Written as DNA, the CDR3 is TGTGCCATCTCGCCCCAGACTACAGATACGCAGTATTTT. Protein: CAISPQTTDTQYF.

V usage is TRBV7-9 and J usage is TRBJ1-5; D ambiguous. V lost 5 bases, J lost 5 bases, and 7 bases lay in between. CDR3 length: 12 residues. Germline assignment: CDR1 SEHNR and CDR2 FQNEAQ (reference sequence). CDR3 in DNA: TGTGCCAGCAGCCCTTCGGATCAGCCCCAGCATTTT. Its protein product is CASSPSDQPQHF. The complete variable domain, with remaining parts taken from reference TRBV7-9 and TRBJ1-5, reads DTGVSQNPRHKITKRGQNVTFRCDPISEHNRLYWYRQTLGQGPEFLTYFQNEAQLEKSRLLSDRFSAERPKGSFSTLEIQRTEQGDSAMYLCASSPSDQPQHFGDGTRLSIL.

The gene calls are TRBV5-5 and TRBJ1-5; tentative D call: TRBD1 (5 bases). V was trimmed by 4 bases and J by 8 bases, leaving 16 bases between them. Germline CDR1 SGHKS, CDR2 YYEKEE (reference sequence). CDR3 length: 14 residues. CDR3 region: CASSPRTGLEPQHF. The CDR3 DNA follows: TGTGCCAGCAGCCCCAGGACGGGACTGGAGCCCCAGCATTTT.

The chain has TRBV6-6 and TRBJ1-1; 7 bases align to TRBD1. Germline assignment: CDR1 MNHNY and CDR2 SVGAGI (reference sequence). CDR3 length equals 12 residues. With V trimmed by 0 bases and J by 8 bases, 0 bases remained unmatched. The CDR3 sequence is CASSYSTGEAFF. DNA for the CDR3: TGTGCCAGCAGTTACTCGACAGGGGAAGCTTTCTTT.

The chain is built from TRBV11-2 and TRBJ2-2; D may be TRBD1 (6 bases). The germline gives CDR1 SGHAT, CDR2 FQNNGV. The V gene lost 8 bases and the J gene lost 5 bases, with 15 bases spanning the gap. This CDR3 region has 14 residues. CDR3 protein: CASDPSTGTGELFF. The CDR3 DNA is TGTGCCAGCGACCCATCGACAGGAACCGGGGAGCTGTTTTTT.

The V gene is TRBV27, the J gene TRBJ1-1; D is possibly TRBD1 (5 bases). CDR3 length: 14 amino acids. The V gene lost 10 bases and the J gene lost 4 bases, with 19 bases spanning the gap. Germline V gene lookup returns CDR1 MNHEY and CDR2 SMNVEV (reference sequence). The CDR3 nucleotides are TGTGCCACTAGAAAGGGGCTAAGGGGCACTGAAGCTTTCTTT. It is translated as CATRKGLRGTEAFF.

The V call is TRBV10-3, the J call TRBJ2-2, with a tentative D call TRBD2 (6 bases). Trimming stripped 0 bases from V and 1 base from J, with 9 bases between. Per the germline V gene, CDR1 is ENHRY and CDR2 is SYGVKD. This CDR3 is built from 16 residues. CDR3 DNA: TGTGCCATCAGTGAGTCTGGCGGGGTGAACACCGGGGAGCTGTTTTTT. It encodes CAISESGGVNTGELFF.

The chain couples TRBV6-5 to TRBJ1-2; perhaps TRBD1 as D (5 bases). V dropped 6 bases and J dropped 4 bases, with 12 bases sitting between them. CDR3 size: 13 residues. Germline V gene data show CDR1 as MNHEY and CDR2 as SVGAGI. This CDR3 is CASRETVRYGYTF. The CDR3 DNA sequence: TGTGCCAGCAGGGAGACAGTTCGCTATGGCTACACCTTC.